Presented here are 9 T cell receptor beta chains from one specimen sequenced in a study of regulatory T cells in long-lasting Graves disease. Stated time point: newly diagnosed GD, antithyroid drugs for less than 3 months. Researchers made the TCR library from RNA that was extracted from PBMCs. According to the study, TCR beta libraries were built with iRepertoire HTBI primers and CDR3-region Arm-PCR. MiXCR, run by TCRdb on the multiplex PCR reads, gives a single entry per CDR3 protein. Altogether fewer than 550,000 distinct CDR3 sequences are present, around 16% being singletons, with the ten largest covering just under 25%. These data were likewise used in another study, on T cells in Graves' hyperthyroidism and ophthalmopathy.

The source material was peripheral blood mononuclear cells (PBMCs), sampled at new diagnosis, from a patient treated with antithyroid drugs. All receptors derive from a woman aged 35 to 59 with Graves disease.

This clonotype has more than one count but fewer than ten. J is TRBJ1-6 and V is TRBV7-8, with unresolved D. This CDR3 has 12 residues. Per the germline V gene, CDR1 is SGHVS and CDR2 is FQNEAQ. V lost 1 base to trimming and J lost 11 bases, with 6 bases between them. The CDR3 spells CASSLGRAPLHF. In DNA, the CDR3 is TGTGCCAGCAGCTTAGGCCGGGCACCCCTCCACTTT.

A few counts support this clonotype. This chain connects TRBV2 to TRBJ2-7; D call uncertain. Germline lookup yields CDR1 SNHLY and CDR2 FYNNEI. CDR3 length: 12 residues. V was clipped by 7 bases and J by 3 bases, with 10 bases between them. CDR3 loop: CASNKEFYEQYF. The CDR3 nucleotides read TGTGCCAGCAATAAGGAATTCTACGAGCAGTACTTC. The variable domain in full, with the rest retrieved from reference TRBV2 and TRBJ2-7, is EPEVTQTPSHQVTQMGQEVILRCVPISNHLYFYWYRQILGQKVEFLVSFYNNEISEKSEIFDDQFSVERPDGSNFTLKIRSTKLEDSAMYFCASNKEFYEQYFGPGTRLTVT.

This clonotype was seen a single time. The rearrangement links TRBV10-3 to TRBJ1-5; D not resolved. There are 13 residues in the CDR3. CDR1 ENHRY and CDR2 SYGVKD come from the germline V gene. The ends were cut back, 0 bases at V and 11 bases at J, with 11 bases in the middle. The DNA of the CDR3 is TGTGCCATCAGTGAGTCCGAATCGTCAGCCCAGCATTTT. Amino acids: CAISESESSAQHF.

In its sample, this clonotype was seen many times. The chain combines TRBV6-1 with TRBJ2-7; D is unclear. The CDR3 runs to 13 residues. CDR1 is MNHNS and CDR2 is SASEGT in the germline V gene. With 6 bases removed from V and 1 base from J, the gap between germline ends came to 10 bases. CDR3 sequence (DNA): TGTGCCAGCAGGCCCCTAGGGTCCTACGAGCAGTACTTC. Its protein is CASRPLGSYEQYF.

This clonotype turned up a few times. The chain links TRBV7-9 to TRBJ1-2, with D unclear. The CDR3 extends over 11 amino acids. Per the germline V gene, CDR1 is SEHNR and CDR2 is FQNEAQ (reference sequence). V lost 8 bases to trimming and J lost 8 bases, with 12 bases between them. CDR3 in DNA: TGTGCCAGCCGAGGTTCTATGGGCTACACCTTC. Translating it yields CASRGSMGYTF.

In its sample, this clonotype was seen many times. This chain joins TRBV20-1 and TRBJ2-7; 10 bases map to TRBD1. CDR3 size: 14 residues. J was trimmed by 7 bases and V by 0 bases; bases with no gene match: 6. Germline CDR1 and CDR2: DFQATT and SNEGSKA (reference sequence). DNA for the CDR3: TGCAGTGCTAGAGACCGACAGGGGGCGCGGGAGCAGTACTTC. Its translation is CSARDRQGAREQYF.

This clonotype was seen repeatedly, ten times or more. V gene TRBV14 combines with J gene TRBJ1-2; 7 nucleotides match TRBD1. The ends lost 1 base at V and 4 bases at J; junction bases unmatched: 9. The CDR3 covers 16 residues. CDR1 is SGHDN, CDR2 FVKESK, per germline. CDR3 loop: CASSQVGTELRYGYTF. Here the CDR3 DNA reads TGTGCCAGCAGCCAAGTCGGGACAGAACTCCGCTATGGCTACACCTTC. The full variable domain, with the rest looked up from reference TRBV14 and TRBJ1-2, is EAGVTQFPSHSVIEKGQTVTLRCDPISGHDNLYWYRRVMGKEIKFLLHFVKESKQDESGMPNNRFLAERTGGTYSTLKVQPAELEDSGVYFCASSQVGTELRYGYTFGSGTRLTVV.

The chain carries TRBV5-1 and TRBJ1-1, with D possibly matching TRBD1 (6 bases). This CDR3 spans 14 amino acids. Trimming cost V 7 bases and J 1 base, with 14 bases left between them. Per the germline V gene, CDR1 is SGHRS and CDR2 is YFSETQ. As DNA, the CDR3 is TGCGCCAGCTTAGGAGGGGGTTCGAACACTGAAGCTTTCTTT. It specifies CASLGGGSNTEAFF.

The J gene is TRBJ1-1, the V gene TRBV20-1, with a tentative D call TRBD1 (5 bases). The CDR3 loop spans 12 amino acids. V lost 0 bases to trimming and J lost 13 bases, with 15 bases between them. Germline CDR1 and CDR2: DFQATT and SNEGSKA (reference sequence). The CDR3 sequence: CSARDRPGGGFF. Written as DNA, the CDR3 is TGCAGTGCTAGAGATAGGCCAGGTGGGGGTTTCTTT.